A single sample is the source of the 29 T cell receptor beta chains below, sequenced in a study of shared clonotypes between healthy human individuals. TCRdb's copy holds only in-frame clones and misses some; the assay was immunoSEQ multiplex PCR. The table shows roughly 500,000 clones, with about 96% occurring only once. Specimen: naive CD4+ T cells sorted from blood. This sample's subset: CD45RA+ positively selected. These receptors all stem from a woman under 40 in good health.

V gene TRBV5-1 combines with J gene TRBJ2-5; a possible D gene is TRBD1 (6 bases). The assigned J gene may be wrong: the sequence end matches TRBJ2-7 better. Germline values: CDR1 SGHRS, CDR2 YFSETQ. The length of the CDR3 is 15 residues. CDR3 in amino acids: CASRQQQGSGYEQYF. CDR3 nucleotide sequence: TGCGCCAGCAGGCAGCAACAGGGCTCTGGTTACGAGCAGTACTTC.

The rearrangement joins TRBV28 to TRBJ2-7, with D unresolved. Germline V lookup: CDR1 MDHEN, CDR2 SYDVKM. The CDR3 sequence is 11 residues long. The V and J ends lost 8 bases and 0 bases respectively, with 5 bases between them. The CDR3 bases are TGTGCCAGCGAGAGCTCCTACGAGCAGTACTTC. It codes for CASESSYEQYF.

V usage is TRBV25-1 and J usage is TRBJ1-6, with TRBD1 matching over 10 bases. Per the germline V gene, CDR1 is MGHDK and CDR2 is SYGVNS. This CDR3 spans 13 amino acids. After removal of 6 bases from V and 9 bases from J, the junction contained 2 bases not matched to a gene. CDR3 amino acids: CASRGDRGSPLHF. The CDR3 coding sequence is TGTGCCAGCAGGGGGGACAGGGGTTCACCCCTCCACTTT.

The V and J genes are TRBV28 and TRBJ1-1, with a possible D match to TRBD1 (6 bases). Germline CDR1 MDHEN, CDR2 SYDVKM. V lost 4 bases to trimming and J lost 0 bases, with 21 bases between them. This CDR3 contains 18 residues. In DNA, the CDR3 is TGTGCCAGCAGTTCACTCCTCCCAAGGACAGCCCTGAACACTGAAGCTTTCTTT. Protein sequence: CASSSLLPRTALNTEAFF. The whole variable domain, remainder taken from reference TRBV28 and TRBJ1-1, is DVKVTQSSRYLVKRTGEKVFLECVQDMDHENMFWYRQDPGLGLRLIYFSYDVKMKEKGDIPEGYSVSREKKERFSLILESASTNQTSMYLCASSSLLPRTALNTEAFFGQGTRLTVV.

The chain uses TRBV30 and TRBJ2-1; 11 bases map to TRBD2. The CDR3 has 15 amino acids. The germline CDR1 and CDR2 sequences are GTSNPN and SVGIG (reference sequence). With V trimmed by 2 bases and J by 8 bases, 8 bases remained unmatched. In DNA, the CDR3 is TGTGCCTGGAGTCCACTACTAGCGGGAGCGGATGAGCAGTTCTTC. Residues: CAWSPLLAGADEQFF.

The chain has TRBV28 and TRBJ1-2; 9 nucleotides align to TRBD1. Germline CDR1 is MDHEN and CDR2 is SYDVKM. The CDR3 sequence is 16 residues long. V shed 2 bases, J shed 4 bases, and the junction held 8 bases outside the gene matches. The DNA of the CDR3 is TGTGCCAGCAGTTTAGAACAGGGGGCGCATCTCTATGGCTACACCTTC. Protein product: CASSLEQGAHLYGYTF.

The chain combines TRBV30 with TRBJ1-1; unclear D gene. The germline V gene has CDR1 GTSNPN and CDR2 SVGIG (reference sequence). The CDR3 is 12 residues long. The ends were cut back, 4 bases at V and 4 bases at J, with 10 bases in the middle. Here the CDR3 reads CAWNKGVTEAFF. In DNA, the CDR3 is TGTGCCTGGAACAAGGGAGTCACTGAAGCTTTCTTT. Full variable domain (missing parts from reference TRBV30 and TRBJ1-1): SQTIHQWPATLVQPVGSPLSLECTVEGTSNPNLYWYRQAAGRGLQLLFYSVGIGQISSEVPQNLSASRPQDRQFILSSKKLLLSDSGFYLCAWNKGVTEAFFGQGTRLTVV.

The chain employs TRBV9 and TRBJ2-7, with D tentatively TRBD1 (6 bases). The CDR3 contains 15 residues. V gave up 4 bases and J gave up 2 bases, with 16 bases separating them. Germline CDR1 is SGDLS and CDR2 is YYNGEE. CDR3 DNA: TGTGCCAGCAGCCCCTTTGGACAGAGACCCTACGAGCAGTACTTC. Translation: CASSPFGQRPYEQYF.

This clone appeared a single time. This sequence joins TRBV19 and TRBJ2-3; 8 bases fit TRBD1. Germline V gene lookup returns CDR1 LNHDA and CDR2 SQIVND (reference sequence). This CDR3 has 15 residues. J gave up 0 bases and V 3 bases, and 2 bases lay outside the gene matches. CDR3 residues: CASSIQGASTDTQYF. In DNA form, the CDR3 reads TGTGCCAGTAGTATCCAGGGGGCTAGCACAGATACGCAGTATTTT.

V and J are TRBV28 and TRBJ2-2; 14 bases are a match to TRBD2. This CDR3 comprises 18 residues. Germline trimming cut 2 bases from V and 7 bases from J; bases unmatched to any gene: 9. CDR1 and CDR2 (germline): MDHEN, SYDVKM. The CDR3, as DNA: TGTGCCAGCAGTTTACAGGGACTAGCGGGAGTGTCTGGCGGGGAGCTGTTTTTT. It codes for CASSLQGLAGVSGGELFF. Full variable domain (outside the CDR3, taken from reference TRBV28 and TRBJ2-2): DVKVTQSSRYLVKRTGEKVFLECVQDMDHENMFWYRQDPGLGLRLIYFSYDVKMKEKGDIPEGYSVSREKKERFSLILESASTNQTSMYLCASSLQGLAGVSGGELFFGEGSRLTVL.

This chain links TRBV29-1 with TRBJ1-1; no definite D call. CDR3 length equals 13 residues. Germline V lookup: CDR1 SQVTM, CDR2 ANQGSEA. Trimming took off 7 bases at V and 3 bases at J, with 15 bases between the two ends. The CDR3 nucleotides are TGCAGCGGGGTTGAAGGGCGGCACACTGAAGCTTTCTTT. This translates into CSGVEGRHTEAFF.

V gene TRBV6-6 combines with J gene TRBJ1-4, with unresolved D. V was shortened by 6 bases and J by 13 bases, with 15 bases between the two germline ends. Per the germline V gene, CDR1 is MNHNY and CDR2 is SVGAGI (reference sequence). This CDR3 spans 12 amino acids. Here the CDR3 DNA reads TGTGCCAGCAGAGCTACCGAAAGTAGACTGTTTTTT. Encoded protein: CASRATESRLFF.

CDR3 loop: CASSAEWGNEQYF. The CDR3 nucleotides are TGTGCCAGCAGCGCGGAGTGGGGGAACGAGCAGTACTTC. The chain links TRBV5-4 to TRBJ2-7; D assignment may be TRBD1 or TRBD2 (5 bases each). This CDR3 has 13 residues. V was trimmed by 4 bases and J by 5 bases, leaving 13 bases between them. Germline V lookup: CDR1 SGHNT, CDR2 YYREEE (reference sequence).

The chain combines TRBV19 with TRBJ2-3; D uncertain. Germline lookup yields CDR1 LNHDA and CDR2 SQIVND (reference sequence). Trimming left V 1 base short and J 1 base short, with 12 bases between. The CDR3 spans 16 residues. The CDR3 DNA reads as TGTGCCAGTAGTATAGTAAAGTCCCGGGGCACAGATACGCAGTATTTT. This codes for CASSIVKSRGTDTQYF.

The rearrangement links TRBV11-2 to TRBJ2-1, with D possibly matching TRBD2 (6 bases). Germline CDR1 and CDR2: SGHAT and FQNNGV. Trimming cost V 5 bases and J 8 bases, with 19 bases left between them. This CDR3 is 15 amino acids long. For the CDR3, the DNA is TGTGCCAGCAGCCGAATTCGCCGGGAGCCGCATGAGCAGTTCTTC. It translates to CASSRIRREPHEQFF.

The chain links TRBV28 to TRBJ1-1, with 8 bases aligning to TRBD1. CDR1 MDHEN and CDR2 SYDVKM come from the germline V gene. This CDR3 is 14 amino acids long. Losses at the gene ends were 3 bases for V and 3 bases for J; bases not matched to a gene: 3. This chain's CDR3 is CASSLGTGDTEAFF. The CDR3 DNA reads TGTGCCAGCAGTTTGGGGACAGGTGACACTGAAGCTTTCTTT.

This clone was counted a single time. V is TRBV5-6 and J is TRBJ2-7; D unresolved. V lost 2 bases and J 2 bases, leaving 8 bases between the germline ends. The CDR3 extends over 13 amino acids. Per germline, CDR1 SGHDT and CDR2 YYEEEE. In DNA form, the CDR3 reads TGTGCCAGCAGCTTCAGGCGTCCCTACGAGCAGTACTTC. Translation: CASSFRRPYEQYF.

The chain recombines TRBV5-1 with TRBJ2-7, with TRBD2 identical over 8 bases. CDR3 length equals 17 residues. J lost 4 bases, V lost 0 bases, and 12 bases had no gene match. The germline V gene has CDR1 SGHRS and CDR2 YFSETQ. The CDR3 spells CASSLGLLAGGLYEQYF. CDR3 nucleotide sequence: TGCGCCAGCAGCTTGGGGCTCTTGGCGGGAGGTTTGTACGAGCAGTACTTC.

This rearrangement joins TRBV4-1 to TRBJ2-7; 7 bases fit TRBD1. V dropped 2 bases and J dropped 2; count of bases not matched to a gene: 6. The length of the CDR3 is 15 residues. Germline values: CDR1 MGHRA, CDR2 YSYEKL. CDR3 protein: CASSQPRTGTYEQYF. The CDR3 DNA follows: TGCGCCAGCAGCCAACCCCGGACAGGAACCTACGAGCAGTACTTC.

A few counts support this clone. This chain links TRBV5-1 with TRBJ1-1; D is uncertain. Per germline, CDR1 SGHRS and CDR2 YFSETQ. V was pared by 3 bases and J by 2 bases, with 2 bases between. The CDR3 spans 11 residues. CDR3 in DNA: TGCGCCAGCAGCTCAAACACTGAAGCTTTCTTT. Translated, it gives CASSSNTEAFF.

With regard to this clone: An end of the junction differs from the germline gene, which may be a read error. The rearrangement joins TRBV28 to TRBJ2-3; no reliable D call. The CDR3 has 12 amino acids. Germline V CDR1 and CDR2: MDHEN, SYDVKM. This CDR3 is CATSGGTDTQYF. The CDR3 DNA reads as TGTGCCACCAGTGGGGGCACAGATACGCAGTATTTT.

The J gene is TRBJ1-1, the V gene TRBV27; D unclear. Germline V gene sequence: CDR1 MNHEY, CDR2 SMNVEV (reference sequence). This CDR3 is built from 14 residues. V shed 4 bases and J shed 5 bases, with 14 bases lying between them. The CDR3 region is CASSSRNLRTEAFF. The CDR3 DNA reads as TGTGCCAGCAGTTCGAGGAACCTAAGGACTGAAGCTTTCTTT.

In this sample, this clone turned up once. The gene calls are TRBV29-1 and TRBJ2-5; a weak D match, TRBD1 (5 bases). CDR3 length: 12 residues. Germline V gene data show CDR1 as SQVTM and CDR2 as ANQGSEA. With 6 bases removed from V and 5 bases from J, the gap between germline ends came to 13 bases. This CDR3 reads CSVGREMETQYF. In nucleotides, the CDR3 is TGCAGCGTGGGCAGGGAAATGGAGACCCAGTACTTC.

V usage is TRBV2 and J usage is TRBJ2-5; the D gene is possibly TRBD1 (6 bases). The V gene's germline CDR1 is SNHLY and CDR2 FYNNEI. The CDR3 runs to 13 residues. V shed 1 base and J shed 4 bases, with 7 bases lying between them. The chain's CDR3 is CASSEVGGETQYF. The CDR3 coding sequence is TGTGCCAGCAGTGAAGTAGGGGGAGAGACCCAGTACTTC.

V is TRBV28 and J is TRBJ1-3, with D maybe TRBD1 (6 bases). Germline assignment: CDR1 MDHEN and CDR2 SYDVKM. Trimming removed 3 bases from V and 0 bases from J, with 6 bases in between. The CDR3 contains 14 residues. The CDR3 region is CASSFRGSGNTIYF. Here the CDR3 DNA reads TGTGCCAGCAGTTTCAGGGGCTCTGGAAACACCATATATTTT.

The V and J genes are TRBV7-9 and TRBJ2-3, with TRBD2 matching 8 bases. V shed 5 bases and J 5 bases; nucleotides not matched to a gene: 9. CDR3 length equals 15 residues. Germline V CDR1 and CDR2: SEHNR, FQNEAQ (reference sequence). The chain's CDR3 is CASSLDGRAEDTQYF. Here the CDR3 DNA reads TGTGCCAGCAGCCTCGACGGGAGGGCCGAAGATACGCAGTATTTT.

This chain connects TRBV11-2 to TRBJ2-7, with D unresolved. Germline-derived CDR1 and CDR2 are SGHAT and FQNNGV. V lost 6 bases to trimming and J lost 4 bases, with 10 bases between them. The CDR3 consists of 12 residues. DNA for the CDR3: TGTGCCAGCAGACACACCGTATACGAGCAGTACTTC. Translated, it gives CASRHTVYEQYF. Full variable domain (missing parts from reference TRBV11-2 and TRBJ2-7): EAGVAQSPRYKIIEKRQSVAFWCNPISGHATLYWYQQILGQGPKLLIQFQNNGVVDDSQLPKDRFSAERLKGVDSTLKIQPAKLEDSAVYLCASRHTVYEQYFGPGTRLTVT.

On this clone: Other DNA sequences in the sample encode the same CDR3. The genes are TRBV5-1 and TRBJ2-7, with a weak D call TRBD2 (6 bases). Germline CDR1 reads SGHRS; CDR2 reads YFSETQ. The V end lost 0 bases, the J end lost 0 bases, and 10 bases lay between the germline ends. The CDR3 spans 15 residues. The CDR3 loop reads CASSLASGSSYEQYF. Written as DNA, the CDR3 is TGCGCCAGCAGCTTGGCGTCCGGGAGCTCCTACGAGCAGTACTTC.

The genes are TRBV2 and TRBJ2-7, with 10 bases that match TRBD2. Per the germline V gene, CDR1 is SNHLY and CDR2 is FYNNEI. CDR3 length: 16 amino acids. J gave up 0 bases and V 3 bases, and 5 bases lay outside the gene matches. The DNA for the CDR3 is TGTGCCAGCAGTGACTTGAGCGGGAGGGCCTCCTACGAGCAGTACTTC. Translation gives CASSDLSGRASYEQYF.